This paragraph covers one TCR beta chain sequence. Antigen: not known. This entry comes from a study of cytotoxic CD8 clonotypes in ibrutinib-treated CLL. On the study more broadly: Outcomes included 24 partial and 2 complete responses; after median around 65 months, roughly 14 stayed remitted and roughly twelve progressed.

Overall study results and limits: Sampling of sustained-remission and progressing patients occurred at differing times. Contraction or stability on treatment was seen for public clonotypes, which were uncommon. Ibrutinib response saw clonality rise, and progression saw it return toward baseline.

CDR3 length: 17 residues. The germline V gene encodes CDR1 SGHAT and CDR2 FQNNGV. Trimming removed 3 bases from V and 1 base from J, with 17 bases in between. Sequencing was performed with immunoSEQ multiplex PCR; in TCRdb, only in-frame clones are kept and a portion is missing. The table has hundreds of thousands of clones, around three quarters seen once. Here the sequenced sample was PBMCs, taken after 24 months of ibrutinib treatment. The chain has TRBV11-2 and TRBJ2-3; D is undetermined. This clonotype originated in a human donor with chronic lymphocytic leukemia. The DNA of the CDR3 is TGTGCCAGCAGCTTCACCAGGAACAGTTTCGGCACAGATACGCAGTATTTT. This codes for CASSFTRNSFGTDTQYF. Looking up the rest from reference TRBV11-2 and TRBJ2-3 gives the full variable domain: EAGVAQSPRYKIIEKRQSVAFWCNPISGHATLYWYQQILGQGPKLLIQFQNNGVVDDSQLPKDRFSAERLKGVDSTLKIQPAKLEDSAVYLCASSFTRNSFGTDTQYFGPGTRLTVL.